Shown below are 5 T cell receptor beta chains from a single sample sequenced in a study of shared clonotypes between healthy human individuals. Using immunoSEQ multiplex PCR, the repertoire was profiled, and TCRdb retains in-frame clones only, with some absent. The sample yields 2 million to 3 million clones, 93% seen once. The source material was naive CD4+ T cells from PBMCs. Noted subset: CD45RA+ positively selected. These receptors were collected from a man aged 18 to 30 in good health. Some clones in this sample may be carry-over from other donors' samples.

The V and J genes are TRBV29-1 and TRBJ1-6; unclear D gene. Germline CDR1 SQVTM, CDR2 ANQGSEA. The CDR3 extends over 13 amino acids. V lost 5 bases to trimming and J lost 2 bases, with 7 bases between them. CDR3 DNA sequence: TGCAGCGTTCGCGGAACCTATAATTCACCCCTCCACTTT. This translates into CSVRGTYNSPLHF.

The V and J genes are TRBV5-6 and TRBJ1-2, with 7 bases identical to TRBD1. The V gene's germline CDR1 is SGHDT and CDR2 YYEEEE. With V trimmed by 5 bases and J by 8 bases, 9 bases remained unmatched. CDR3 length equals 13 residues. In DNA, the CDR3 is TGTGCCAGCAGAACTGACAGGGCGACAGGCTACACCTTC. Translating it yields CASRTDRATGYTF.

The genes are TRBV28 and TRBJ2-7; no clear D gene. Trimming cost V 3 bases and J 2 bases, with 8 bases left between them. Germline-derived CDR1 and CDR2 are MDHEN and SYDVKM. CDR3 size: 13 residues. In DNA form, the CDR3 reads TGTGCCAGCAGTTTGACGGATCCCTACGAGCAGTACTTC. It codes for CASSLTDPYEQYF.

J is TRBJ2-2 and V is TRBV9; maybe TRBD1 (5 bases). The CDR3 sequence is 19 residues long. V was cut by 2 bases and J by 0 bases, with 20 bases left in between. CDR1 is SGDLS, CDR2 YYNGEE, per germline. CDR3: CASSVNIDRVTANTGELFF. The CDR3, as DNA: TGTGCCAGCAGCGTTAATATTGACAGAGTGACCGCGAACACCGGGGAGCTGTTTTTT.

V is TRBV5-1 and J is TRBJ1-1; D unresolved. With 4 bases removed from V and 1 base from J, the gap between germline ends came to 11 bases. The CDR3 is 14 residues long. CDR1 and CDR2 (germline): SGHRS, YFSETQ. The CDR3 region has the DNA TGCGCCAGCAGCCCCGGACCGTCGAACACTGAAGCTTTCTTT. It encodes CASSPGPSNTEAFF. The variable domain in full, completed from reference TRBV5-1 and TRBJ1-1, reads KAGVTQTPRYLIKTRGQQVTLSCSPISGHRSVSWYQQTPGQGLQFLFEYFSETQRNKGNFPGRFSGRQFSNSRSEMNVSTLELGDSALYLCASSPGPSNTEAFFGQGTRLTVV.